The T cell receptor (beta chain) described here comes from a study of spatial heterogeneity in lung cancer. This clonotype was seen once. This is likely a read error, given that the CDR3 carries no conserved phenylalanine or tryptophan at its end. Stated time point: sample taken at primary tumor resection. In each case, whole RNA from tumor, nontumor lung or frozen PBMC was sequenced unsorted. Trimming stripped 6 bases from V and 7 bases from J, with 13 bases between. The length of the CDR3 is 13 residues. The germline gives CDR1 LNHDA, CDR2 SQIVND (reference sequence). Each CDR3 protein gets one entry after TCRdb re-called the 5' RACE reads with MiXCR. The table lists tens of thousands of distinct CDR3 sequences, approximately 12% of them singletons.

This TCR came from a male donor with early-stage non-small cell lung cancer. The chain carries TRBV19 and TRBJ1-5, with D perhaps matching TRBD1 (6 bases). Material: PBMCs, obtained at surgery. The CDR3 nucleotides are TGTGCCAGTAGCATTGACGGACAGCAGCCCCAGCATCTT. Translating gives CASSIDGQQPQHL.